This T cell receptor (beta chain) is drawn from a study of cytomegalovirus exposure and HLA in healthy donors. Overall study context: Researchers previously reported finding just under 120 million unique TCR beta sequences from 150 million to 200 million T cells.

The CDR3 consists of 13 residues. CDR1 and CDR2 (germline): MNHEY, SMNVEV (reference sequence). Trimming left V 2 bases short and J 10 bases short, with 12 bases between. Primers included in the PCR were 60 Vbeta and 13 Jbeta primers. Assay used: immunoSEQ multiplex PCR; TCRdb lists only in-frame clones, some missing. The repertoire consists of some 200,000 clones, with around 83% occurring once and the leading ten covering roughly 0.73%. This clone was observed once. The sequence derives from a woman aged 18-30 years in good health and CMV-seronegative. J is TRBJ2-1 and V is TRBV27; D possibly corresponds to TRBD2 (5 bases). The sample consisted of PBMCs. The CDR3 DNA follows: TGTGCCAGCAGTTTACTAGAAGGAGGAGAGCAGTTCTTC. It codes for CASSLLEGGEQFF.